This passage covers 3 T cell receptor beta chains from one sample sequenced in a study of regulatory T cells in long-lasting Graves disease. Construction of the TCR beta libraries employed iRepertoire HTBI primers in conjunction with Arm-PCR of CDR3 regions. TCRdb reprocessed the multiplex PCR reads via MiXCR and lists one record per CDR3 protein. The table has under 300,000 distinct CDR3 sequences, approximately 20% seen once. Time point indicated: newly diagnosed GD, antithyroid drugs for less than 3 months. PBMC RNA was the source of the TCR library. The material was peripheral blood mononuclear cells (PBMCs), obtained at new diagnosis, from a patient treated with antithyroid drugs. These receptors were collected from a female donor with Graves disease.

This clonotype was seen a handful of times. The V and J genes are TRBV6-1 and TRBJ1-2; D might be TRBD1 (5 bases). V lost 6 bases to trimming and J lost 5 bases, with 19 bases between them. The germline V gene encodes CDR1 MNHNS and CDR2 SASEGT. This CDR3 spans 15 amino acids. The CDR3 spells CASSRYQGGGYGYTF. The DNA for the CDR3 is TGTGCCAGCAGCCGATACCAGGGTGGAGGATATGGCTACACCTTC.

This clonotype was seen only a few times. This chain connects TRBV4-1 to TRBJ2-3, with 12 bases matching TRBD2. Germline V gene lookup returns CDR1 MGHRA and CDR2 YSYEKL. Unmatched junction bases numbered 17, after V lost 6 bases and J lost 4 bases. The CDR3 is made up of 19 amino acids. The CDR3, as DNA: TGCGCCAGCAGTGCTAGCGGGAGGGCCGGAGAGAACGCCGCAGATACGCAGTATTTT. This sequence encodes CASSASGRAGENAADTQYF.

This clonotype has a count of ten or more. The chain has TRBV7-9 and TRBJ1-2; 8 bases are shared with TRBD1. Germline CDR1 reads SEHNR; CDR2 reads FQNEAQ (reference sequence). The CDR3 consists of 13 residues. V trimming: 5 bases; J trimming: 8 bases; junction bases outside the gene matches: 7. In DNA, the CDR3 is TGTGCCAGCAGCCTAATGACAGGGGAAGGCTACACCTTC. Protein: CASSLMTGEGYTF.